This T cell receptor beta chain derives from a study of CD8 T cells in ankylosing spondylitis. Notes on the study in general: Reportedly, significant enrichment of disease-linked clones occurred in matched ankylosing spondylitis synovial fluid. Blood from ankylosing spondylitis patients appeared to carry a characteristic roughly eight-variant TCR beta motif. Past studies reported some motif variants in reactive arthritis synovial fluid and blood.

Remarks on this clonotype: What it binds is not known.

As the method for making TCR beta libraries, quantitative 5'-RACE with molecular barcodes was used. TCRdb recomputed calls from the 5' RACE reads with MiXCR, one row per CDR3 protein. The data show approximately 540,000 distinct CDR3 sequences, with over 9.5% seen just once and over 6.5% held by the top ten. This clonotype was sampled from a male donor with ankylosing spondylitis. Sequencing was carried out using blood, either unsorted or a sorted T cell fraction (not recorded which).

The CDR3 region is CATGGGELFF. The CDR3 DNA follows: TGTGCCACCGGGGGCGGGGAGCTGTTTTTT. The chain joins TRBV12-3 or TRBV12-4 to TRBJ2-2; D may be TRBD2 (6 bases). The CDR3 spans 10 residues. Trimming pared 10 bases from V and 7 bases from J, leaving 7 bases between.